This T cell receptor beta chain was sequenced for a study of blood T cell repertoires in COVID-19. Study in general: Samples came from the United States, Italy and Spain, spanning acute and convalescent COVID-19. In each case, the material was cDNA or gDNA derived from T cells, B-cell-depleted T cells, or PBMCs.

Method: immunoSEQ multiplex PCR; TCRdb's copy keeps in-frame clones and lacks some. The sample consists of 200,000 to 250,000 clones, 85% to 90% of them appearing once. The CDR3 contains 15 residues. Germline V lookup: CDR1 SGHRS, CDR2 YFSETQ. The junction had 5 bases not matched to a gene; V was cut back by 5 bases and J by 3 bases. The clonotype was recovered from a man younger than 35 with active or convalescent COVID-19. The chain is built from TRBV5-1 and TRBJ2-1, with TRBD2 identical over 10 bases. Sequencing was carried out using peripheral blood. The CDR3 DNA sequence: TGCGCCAGCAGTCCTTGGACTAGCGGCTACAATGAGCAGTTCTTC. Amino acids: CASSPWTSGYNEQFF. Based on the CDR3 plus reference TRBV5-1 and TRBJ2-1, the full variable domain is KAGVTQTPRYLIKTRGQQVTLSCSPISGHRSVSWYQQTPGQGLQFLFEYFSETQRNKGNFPGRFSGRQFSNSRSEMNVSTLELGDSALYLCASSPWTSGYNEQFFGPGTRLTVL.